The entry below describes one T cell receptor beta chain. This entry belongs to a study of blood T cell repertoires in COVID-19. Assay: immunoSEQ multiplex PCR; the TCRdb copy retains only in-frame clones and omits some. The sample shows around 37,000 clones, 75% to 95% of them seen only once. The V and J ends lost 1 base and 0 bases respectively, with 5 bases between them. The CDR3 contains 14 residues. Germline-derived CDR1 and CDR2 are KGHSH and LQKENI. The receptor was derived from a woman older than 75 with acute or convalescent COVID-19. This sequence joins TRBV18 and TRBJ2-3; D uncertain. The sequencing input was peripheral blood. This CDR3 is CASSPLDSTDTQYF. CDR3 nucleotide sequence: TGTGCCAGCTCACCACTAGATAGCACAGATACGCAGTATTTT. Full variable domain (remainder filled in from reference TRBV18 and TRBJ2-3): NAGVMQNPRHLVRRRGQEARLRCSPMKGHSHVYWYRQLPEEGLKFMVYLQKENIIDESGMPKERFSAEFPKEGPSILRIQQVVRGDSAAYFCASSPLDSTDTQYFGPGTRLTVL.